The rows below give T cell receptor beta chains drawn from one sample of a study of HIV-infected patients and healthy controls. TCRdb independently ran MiXCR on the 5' RACE reads; one entry per CDR3 protein. The sample contains roughly 20,000 distinct CDR3 sequences, roughly 15% of which appear only once. Sequenced material: CD8+ T cells from blood. The receptors were gathered from a human donor in good health. Both conserved end residues are trimmed from each CDR3.

>TRBV28
ASSTLKLAGGIYNEQF
>TRBV14
ASSLFQGSGELF
>TRBV6-2/TRBV6-3
ASSYSGDGTDTQY
>TRBV20-1
SASNGGAYNEQF
>TRBV4-3
ASSRDRELF
>TRBV20-1
SASDSDTEAF
>TRBV23-1
ASSQVDGVRTDTQY
>TRBV27
ASSLLTGGLIYEQY
>TRBV5-6
ASSFGGDGMSGNQPQH
>TRBV12-3/TRBV12-4
ASSSLSDWGGDSGELF
>TRBV12-3/TRBV12-4
ASRNPAETQY
>TRBV7-8
ASSLGAREGMNPNTEAF
>TRBV20-1
SALRDVREQY
>TRBV6-5
ASSRSNGFYEQY
>TRBV6-2/TRBV6-3
ASSYSHGTGDEAF
>TRBV3-1
ASRQPGEVEQY